The T cell receptor (beta chain) described here comes from a study of T cells expressing NK-cell markers. Overall study context: In sorted CD3+CD56+NKG2C+, CD3+CD56+NKG2C- and CD3+CD56-NKG2C+ T cells, TCR beta repertoires were obtained. Sequencing covered eight donors, seven HCMV-seropositive and one seronegative. Findings of the study overall: Topping the CD3+CD56-NKG2C+ fraction as well were these clonotypes, in a few donors.

Synthesis of TCR beta cDNA relied on 5'RACE template switching carrying UMIs. After re-calling the 5' RACE reads, TCRdb lists one entry per CDR3 protein, DNA absent. The repertoire table contains approximately 150,000 distinct CDR3 sequences. In regard to this clonotype: The antigen remains undetermined.

The receptor comes from a woman aged 18-69 years in good health. The sample comprised blood T cells: a sorted CD56 or NKG2C T cell subset, CD4+ or CD8+ T cells, or bulk PBMC T cells (not recorded which).

CDR3 sequence reads: CASSQGTAGLGTIYF. The chain has TRBV3-1 and TRBJ1-3. The germline gives CDR1 LGHDT, CDR2 YNNKEL (reference sequence). The CDR3 loop spans 15 amino acids.